A selection of T cell receptor beta chains follows, all from one sample in a study of T cell responses to AZD1222 COVID-19 vaccine. The data were produced by immunoSEQ multiplex PCR, yet TCRdb's version contains in-frame clones alone and is incomplete. Among 150,000 to 180,000 clones, 90% were seen once, and the ten largest hold 18%. The sample here was peripheral blood, taken on day 0 of AZD1222 vaccination. The receptors originated from an adult in good health. Each CDR3 is given with its conserved first and last residue.

CDR3: CASSVGSSPLHF; V: TRBV9; J: TRBJ1-6
CDR3: CASLRAGARTGNTIYF; V: TRBV28; J: TRBJ1-3
CDR3: CASSPFRDRGEKLFF; V: TRBV28; J: TRBJ1-4
CDR3: CASSSRMTNTEAFF; V: TRBV7-9; J: TRBJ1-1
CDR3: CASSPGTGSEKLFF; V: TRBV5-1; J: TRBJ1-4
CDR3: CASSVTENTEAFF; V: TRBV9; J: TRBJ1-1
CDR3: CASSPPGTGAVTEAFF; V: TRBV5-4; J: TRBJ1-1
CDR3: CASSWVANEAFF; V: TRBV5-6; J: TRBJ1-1
CDR3: CASTPATGGKNTEAFF; V: TRBV28; J: TRBJ1-1
CDR3: CASSTRRGLARINEEQFF; V: TRBV7-8; J: TRBJ2-1
CDR3: CASSLGQANSPLHF; V: TRBV19; J: TRBJ1-6
CDR3: CASSQERAGELFF; V: TRBV7-3; J: TRBJ2-2
CDR3: CASSPLAGTGTEAFF; V: TRBV7-9; J: TRBJ1-1
CDR3: CASSERSTGNYGYTF; V: TRBV3-1/TRBV3-2; J: TRBJ1-2
CDR3: CASRGPGQAAFF; V: TRBV21-1; J: TRBJ1-1
CDR3: CASSSWGTGTDTQYF; V: TRBV28; J: TRBJ2-3
CDR3: CAISERPETSRTF; V: TRBV10-3; J: TRBJ1-2
CDR3: CASSEVTSGGYNEQFF; V: TRBV2; J: TRBJ2-1
CDR3: CASSPGVTEAFF; V: TRBV12-3/TRBV12-4; J: TRBJ1-1
CDR3: CASSQDWPGQGTDTQYF; V: TRBV4-3; J: TRBJ2-3
CDR3: CASSLRTGWDEKLFF; V: TRBV7-6; J: TRBJ1-4
CDR3: CASSFQGGTEAFF; V: TRBV12-3/TRBV12-4; J: TRBJ1-1
CDR3: CASSQGSGDSPLHF; V: TRBV4-1; J: TRBJ1-6
CDR3: CASSVITGAGYTF; V: TRBV11-1; J: TRBJ1-2
CDR3: CASSAGQGGNQPQHF; V: TRBV5-8; J: TRBJ1-5
CDR3: CASSTLGQGSTEAFF; V: TRBV19; J: TRBJ1-1
CDR3: CASSVKGIDSPLHF; V: TRBV6-4; J: TRBJ1-6
CDR3: CSVEGTGGRNTIYF; V: TRBV29-1; J: TRBJ1-3
CDR3: CASSLQGPLGTEQYF; V: TRBV5-1; J: TRBJ2-7
CDR3: CASSEWGLAGGDEQFF; V: TRBV6-1; J: TRBJ2-1
CDR3: CASSQLEFTEQFF; V: TRBV5-1; J: TRBJ2-1
CDR3: CASSVTSGLPDTQYF; V: TRBV9; J: TRBJ2-3
CDR3: CASSQDVHYEQYF; V: TRBV3-1/TRBV3-2; J: TRBJ2-7
CDR3: CASSIGQTYSNQPQHF; V: TRBV19; J: TRBJ1-5
CDR3: CAWGRRGSQETQYF; V: TRBV30; J: TRBJ2-5
CDR3: CASSPGEYGYTF; V: TRBV7-9; J: TRBJ1-2